This is a list of T cell receptor beta chains from one sample in a study of beta chain features in type 1 diabetes. The repertoire was sequenced with immunoSEQ multiplex PCR; TCRdb's copy has only in-frame clones and lacks some. The sample shows about 220,000 clones, about 11% of them seen only once. The sample taken for sequencing was central memory CD4+ T cells from blood. These receptor sequences come from a man aged 18 to 30 in good health. Each CDR3 is given with its conserved first and last residue. D genes are given only for firm matches. Clone size appears in some rows only: once, few, many, or a class for an expanded clone.

CDR3aa: CASSPGRAQETQYF; CDR3nt: TGTGCCAGCAGCCCGGGCAGGGCTCAAGAGACCCAGTACTTC; d_gene: -; abundance: many; j_gene: TRBJ2-5; len: 14; v_gene: TRBV7-2
CDR3aa: CASSLPTGGNTIYF; CDR3nt: TGTGCCAGCAGCCTACCGACAGGGGGAAACACCATATATTTT; d_gene: TRBD1; abundance: few; j_gene: TRBJ1-3; len: 14; v_gene: TRBV7-2
CDR3aa: CAISLQGDFETQYF; CDR3nt: TGTGCCATCAGTCTACAGGGCGATTTTGAGACCCAGTACTTC; d_gene: -; abundance: -; j_gene: TRBJ2-5; len: 14; v_gene: TRBV10-3
CDR3aa: CASSGRGSFNEQFF; CDR3nt: TGTGCCAGCAGCGGAAGAGGGAGCTTCAATGAGCAGTTCTTC; d_gene: -; abundance: many; j_gene: TRBJ2-1; len: 14; v_gene: TRBV21-1
CDR3aa: CASSLRASGLNTQYF; CDR3nt: TGTGCCAGCAGCTTGCGGGCTAGCGGGCTAAATACGCAGTATTTT; d_gene: TRBD2; abundance: -; j_gene: TRBJ2-3; len: 15; v_gene: TRBV5-4
CDR3aa: CASSLSPRQETQYF; CDR3nt: TGTGCCAGCAGCTTAAGCCCCAGACAAGAGACCCAGTACTTC; d_gene: -; abundance: -; j_gene: TRBJ2-5; len: 14; v_gene: TRBV11-3
CDR3aa: CSSTPSTLEPRYTF; CDR3nt: TGCAGCTCGACACCGAGCACCCTAGAACCACGCTACACCTTC; d_gene: -; abundance: few; j_gene: TRBJ1-2; len: 14; v_gene: TRBV29-1
CDR3aa: CASSTLGDSYEQYF; CDR3nt: TGTGCCAGCAGCACCCTCGGCGACTCCTACGAGCAGTACTTC; d_gene: -; abundance: many; j_gene: TRBJ2-7; len: 14; v_gene: TRBV7-9
CDR3aa: CSVRNRERTDTQYF; CDR3nt: TGCAGCGTCCGCAACAGGGAACGGACAGATACGCAGTATTTT; d_gene: -; abundance: many; j_gene: TRBJ2-3; len: 14; v_gene: TRBV29-1
CDR3aa: CASSYKREFDGYTF; CDR3nt: TGTGCCAGCAGCTACAAGAGGGAATTCGATGGCTACACCTTC; d_gene: -; abundance: many; j_gene: TRBJ1-2; len: 14; v_gene: TRBV4-2
CDR3aa: CASSALAAGELFF; CDR3nt: TGTGCCAGCAGTGCCCTAGCCGCCGGGGAGCTGTTTTTT; d_gene: -; abundance: few; j_gene: TRBJ2-2; len: 13; v_gene: TRBV2
CDR3aa: CSVERTRGDTQYF; CDR3nt: TGCAGCGTTGAGAGGACCCGCGGGGATACGCAGTATTTT; d_gene: -; abundance: -; j_gene: TRBJ2-3; len: 13; v_gene: TRBV29-1
CDR3aa: CASSSGTGGTGELFF; CDR3nt: TGCGCCAGCAGCTCGGGGACAGGAGGCACCGGGGAGCTGTTTTTT; d_gene: TRBD1; abundance: -; j_gene: TRBJ2-2; len: 15; v_gene: TRBV5-1
CDR3aa: CASSLAMANEQYF; CDR3nt: TGTGCCAGCAGCTTGGCAATGGCAAACGAGCAGTACTTC; d_gene: -; abundance: -; j_gene: TRBJ2-7; len: 13; v_gene: TRBV5-4
CDR3aa: CAWSKGAANEKLFF; CDR3nt: TGTGCCTGGAGCAAAGGGGCAGCTAATGAAAAACTGTTTTTT; d_gene: -; abundance: -; j_gene: TRBJ1-4; len: 14; v_gene: TRBV30
CDR3aa: CASSPARASTDTQYF; CDR3nt: TGTGCCAGCAGCCCCGCGAGAGCTAGCACAGATACGCAGTATTTT; d_gene: -; abundance: -; j_gene: TRBJ2-3; len: 15; v_gene: TRBV7-3
CDR3aa: CASSQESNYGYTF; CDR3nt: TGCGCCAGCAGCCAAGAATCTAACTATGGCTACACCTTC; d_gene: -; abundance: few; j_gene: TRBJ1-2; len: 13; v_gene: TRBV4-3
CDR3aa: CSAGRDSTEAFF; CDR3nt: TGCAGCGCCGGAAGGGACAGCACTGAAGCTTTCTTT; d_gene: TRBD1; abundance: -; j_gene: TRBJ1-1; len: 12; v_gene: TRBV29-1
CDR3aa: CASSLVGGGFYGYTF; CDR3nt: TGTGCCAGCAGCTTAGTAGGAGGGGGCTTCTATGGCTACACCTTC; d_gene: TRBD1; abundance: -; j_gene: TRBJ1-2; len: 15; v_gene: TRBV7-9
CDR3aa: CASGLVPGDQYF; CDR3nt: TGTGCTAGTGGTTTGGTACCCGGGGACCAGTATTTT; d_gene: -; abundance: -; j_gene: TRBJ2-3; len: 12; v_gene: TRBV12-5
CDR3aa: CASRSQGDPFTDTQYF; CDR3nt: TGTGCCAGCAGGTCCCAAGGGGACCCGTTCACAGATACGCAGTATTTT; d_gene: -; abundance: -; j_gene: TRBJ2-3; len: 16; v_gene: TRBV28
CDR3aa: CASSFSRGSATSYEQYF; CDR3nt: TGTGCCAGCAGTTTCAGCCGAGGGAGCGCGACCTCCTACGAGCAGTACTTC; d_gene: -; abundance: few; j_gene: TRBJ2-7; len: 17; v_gene: TRBV28
CDR3aa: CASSLEAGADTQYF; CDR3nt: TGTGCTAGCAGCTTAGAGGCGGGTGCAGATACGCAGTATTTT; d_gene: -; abundance: -; j_gene: TRBJ2-3; len: 14; v_gene: TRBV7-7
CDR3aa: CASSVRPGAQYF; CDR3nt: TGTGCCAGCAGTGTGCGTCCTGGTGCCCAGTACTTC; d_gene: -; abundance: -; j_gene: TRBJ2-5; len: 12; v_gene: TRBV2
CDR3aa: CSVGVGDIQYF; CDR3nt: TGCAGCGTTGGGGTCGGGGACATTCAGTACTTC; d_gene: -; abundance: medium-sized; j_gene: TRBJ2-4; len: 11; v_gene: TRBV29-1
CDR3aa: CASEGFSAYNEQFF; CDR3nt: TGTGCCTCTGAGGGATTTAGCGCCTACAATGAGCAGTTCTTC; d_gene: -; abundance: few; j_gene: TRBJ2-1; len: 14; v_gene: TRBV28
CDR3aa: CASSLGQPMREQFF; CDR3nt: TGTGCCAGTTCGTTAGGACAGCCTATGCGAGAGCAGTTCTTC; d_gene: -; abundance: few; j_gene: TRBJ2-1; len: 14; v_gene: TRBV5-4
CDR3aa: CSAIAGLGPDTQYF; CDR3nt: TGCAGCGCAATAGCGGGCCTGGGGCCAGATACGCAGTATTTT; d_gene: TRBD2; abundance: few; j_gene: TRBJ2-3; len: 14; v_gene: TRBV29-1
CDR3aa: CASSRTPRATDTQYF; CDR3nt: TGTGCCAGCAGCCGAACTCCCAGAGCCACAGATACGCAGTATTTT; d_gene: -; abundance: -; j_gene: TRBJ2-3; len: 15; v_gene: TRBV11-2
CDR3aa: CSVGHSGRWIYEQYF; CDR3nt: TGCAGCGTTGGCCATAGCGGGAGATGGATCTACGAGCAGTACTTC; d_gene: TRBD2; abundance: -; j_gene: TRBJ2-7; len: 15; v_gene: TRBV29-1
CDR3aa: CASSTQGGGTEAFF; CDR3nt: TGTGCCAGCAGCACCCAGGGAGGGGGCACTGAAGCTTTCTTT; d_gene: -; abundance: -; j_gene: TRBJ1-1; len: 14; v_gene: TRBV28
CDR3aa: CASRQEVAGRSGRNNEQFF; CDR3nt: TGCGCCAGCAGGCAAGAGGTAGCAGGCCGTAGCGGGAGGAACAATGAGCAGTTCTTC; d_gene: TRBD2; abundance: many; j_gene: TRBJ2-1; len: 19; v_gene: TRBV4-3
CDR3aa: CALDRVGSEAFF; CDR3nt: TGTGCCTTAGACAGGGTGGGGAGTGAAGCTTTCTTT; d_gene: TRBD1; abundance: -; j_gene: TRBJ1-1; len: 12; v_gene: TRBV30
CDR3aa: CASSQDWLAGVGTGELFF; CDR3nt: TGTGCCAGCAGCCAAGATTGGCTAGCGGGAGTCGGGACCGGGGAGCTGTTTTTT; d_gene: TRBD2; abundance: -; j_gene: TRBJ2-2; len: 18; v_gene: TRBV4-2
CDR3aa: CASSVPNTGELFF; CDR3nt: TGTGCCAGCAGTGTCCCTAACACCGGGGAGCTGTTTTTT; d_gene: -; abundance: many; j_gene: TRBJ2-2; len: 13; v_gene: TRBV2
CDR3aa: CASRSRYYEQYF; CDR3nt: TGTGCCAGCAGGAGCCGCTATTACGAGCAGTACTTC; d_gene: -; abundance: -; j_gene: TRBJ2-7; len: 12; v_gene: TRBV2
CDR3aa: CASSQDGSGTIMEKLFF; CDR3nt: TGTGCCAGCAGCCAAGATGGGTCAGGAACCATTATGGAAAAACTGTTTTTT; d_gene: -; abundance: many; j_gene: TRBJ1-4; len: 17; v_gene: TRBV4-2
CDR3aa: CASKGGQAGYEQYF; CDR3nt: TGTGCCAGCAAGGGCGGACAGGCCGGCTACGAGCAGTACTTC; d_gene: TRBD1; abundance: few; j_gene: TRBJ2-7; len: 14; v_gene: TRBV2
CDR3aa: CSVLGSGNTIYF; CDR3nt: TGCAGCGTTTTAGGGTCCGGAAACACCATATATTTT; d_gene: -; abundance: many; j_gene: TRBJ1-3; len: 12; v_gene: TRBV29-1
CDR3aa: CASSKTQLVGEAFF; CDR3nt: TGTGCCAGCAGTAAAACTCAGCTCGTCGGGGAAGCTTTCTTT; d_gene: -; abundance: few; j_gene: TRBJ1-1; len: 14; v_gene: TRBV11-2
CDR3aa: CASSPRARLHEQFF; CDR3nt: TGTGCCAGCAGTCCGAGGGCCCGACTACATGAGCAGTTCTTC; d_gene: -; abundance: -; j_gene: TRBJ2-1; len: 14; v_gene: TRBV5-5
CDR3aa: CSVGTATDTQYF; CDR3nt: TGCAGCGTTGGGACGGCCACAGATACGCAGTATTTT; d_gene: -; abundance: -; j_gene: TRBJ2-3; len: 12; v_gene: TRBV29-1
CDR3aa: CASSLDPRTGGTGELFF; CDR3nt: TGTGCCAGCAGTTTGGACCCTCGGACAGGGGGAACCGGGGAGCTGTTTTTT; d_gene: TRBD1; abundance: few; j_gene: TRBJ2-2; len: 17; v_gene: TRBV27
CDR3aa: CASSLDRVGSYGYTF; CDR3nt: TGTGCCAGCAGCTTAGACAGGGTAGGATCCTATGGCTACACCTTC; d_gene: -; abundance: many; j_gene: TRBJ1-2; len: 15; v_gene: TRBV7-2
CDR3aa: CASSPLREETQYF; CDR3nt: TGTGCCAGCTCACCTTTAAGGGAGGAGACCCAGTACTTC; d_gene: -; abundance: -; j_gene: TRBJ2-5; len: 13; v_gene: TRBV18
CDR3aa: CASSPQMNTEAFF; CDR3nt: TGTGCCAGCAGCCCGCAAATGAACACTGAAGCTTTCTTT; d_gene: -; abundance: -; j_gene: TRBJ1-1; len: 13; v_gene: TRBV7-9
CDR3aa: CSVEGQNREQYF; CDR3nt: TGCAGCGTGGAGGGGCAGAATCGGGAGCAGTACTTC; d_gene: -; abundance: -; j_gene: TRBJ2-5; len: 12; v_gene: TRBV29-1
CDR3aa: CASSPVASSSYEQYF; CDR3nt: TGCGCCAGCAGCCCTGTAGCGTCGAGCTCCTACGAGCAGTACTTC; d_gene: -; abundance: few; j_gene: TRBJ2-7; len: 15; v_gene: TRBV5-1
CDR3aa: CSVVSGFYGYTF; CDR3nt: TGCAGCGTTGTATCGGGGTTCTATGGCTACACCTTC; d_gene: -; abundance: -; j_gene: TRBJ1-2; len: 12; v_gene: TRBV29-1
CDR3aa: CASSLGTRRIQETQYF; CDR3nt: TGTGCCAGCAGCTTAGGGACTAGACGGATTCAAGAGACCCAGTACTTC; d_gene: TRBD2; abundance: -; j_gene: TRBJ2-5; len: 16; v_gene: TRBV7-2
CDR3aa: CASSSWGLRHSEAFF; CDR3nt: TGTGCCAGCAGCTCGTGGGGGCTCCGGCACTCTGAAGCTTTCTTT; d_gene: -; abundance: -; j_gene: TRBJ1-1; len: 15; v_gene: TRBV7-8
CDR3aa: CAISESGSNYNEQFF; CDR3nt: TGTGCCATCAGTGAGTCAGGATCCAATTACAATGAGCAGTTCTTC; d_gene: -; abundance: few; j_gene: TRBJ2-1; len: 15; v_gene: TRBV10-3
CDR3aa: CASSLSAGGQETQYF; CDR3nt: TGTGCCAGCAGCTTATCGGCGGGAGGGCAAGAGACCCAGTACTTC; d_gene: TRBD2; abundance: few; j_gene: TRBJ2-5; len: 15; v_gene: TRBV11-1
CDR3aa: CASSAGDRDYGYTF; CDR3nt: TGTGCCAGCAGCGCCGGTGACAGGGATTATGGCTACACCTTC; d_gene: TRBD1; abundance: -; j_gene: TRBJ1-2; len: 14; v_gene: TRBV5-5
CDR3aa: CASSLRHQETQYF; CDR3nt: TGTGCCAGCAGCCTCCGACATCAAGAGACCCAGTACTTC; d_gene: -; abundance: few; j_gene: TRBJ2-5; len: 13; v_gene: TRBV11-2
CDR3aa: CASSLDWLGFETQYF; CDR3nt: TGTGCCAGCAGCTTAGACTGGTTAGGGTTCGAGACCCAGTACTTC; d_gene: -; abundance: -; j_gene: TRBJ2-5; len: 15; v_gene: TRBV7-2
CDR3aa: CASSLRTEAYEQYF; CDR3nt: TGCGCCAGCAGCTTGAGGACAGAAGCCTACGAGCAGTACTTC; d_gene: -; abundance: -; j_gene: TRBJ2-7; len: 14; v_gene: TRBV5-1
CDR3aa: CASSRTDRNSYNEQFF; CDR3nt: TGTGCCAGCAGCCGAACCGACCGGAACTCCTACAATGAGCAGTTCTTC; d_gene: -; abundance: few; j_gene: TRBJ2-1; len: 16; v_gene: TRBV7-9